Below are 5 T cell receptor beta chains sequenced from a single sample in a study of blood T cells in healthy people across ages. PCR was performed a second time for about 6 to 12 cycles using a sample-barcoded 5' primer and a J-beta primer mix. Using its own MiXCR run on the 5' RACE reads, TCRdb lists one record per CDR3 protein. The data show 700,000 or so distinct CDR3 sequences, about 20% seen once. Sequencing input: blood. The receptor source for this set is a man between 65 and 85 years old in good health.

Note on this clonotype: The junction and the germline gene differ at one end; a read error may be behind it. The rearrangement joins TRBV7-2 to TRBJ1-2, with TRBD1 as a possible D gene (5 bases). The CDR3 is 14 amino acids. CDR1 is SGHTA, CDR2 FQGNSA, per germline. The CDR3 region is CASSLDSANYGYTF. CDR3 coding DNA: TGTGCCAGCAGTTTAGACAGCGCTAACTATGGCTACACCTTC.

This clonotype turned up a few times. The V call is TRBV29-1, the J call TRBJ1-6; TRBD1 aligns across 9 bases. Looked up from germline, CDR1 is SQVTM and CDR2 is ANQGSEA. The CDR3 totals 14 residues. V dropped 7 bases and J dropped 9; count of bases not matched to a gene: 10. The CDR3: CSAGEGQGVSPLHF. In DNA form, the CDR3 reads TGCAGCGCCGGTGAGGGACAGGGTGTTTCACCCCTCCACTTT.

The chain recombines TRBV5-1 with TRBJ2-3; 7 nucleotides align to TRBD1. Germline V CDR1 and CDR2: SGHRS, YFSETQ. CDR3 length: 15 amino acids. The J segment lost 1 base and the V segment lost 4 bases, leaving 6 bases of the junction unmatched. The DNA of the CDR3 is TGCGCCAGCAGCCGGGAAGGACAGGGCACAGATACGCAGTATTTT. It encodes CASSREGQGTDTQYF. Supplemented by reference TRBV5-1 and TRBJ2-3, the full variable domain reads KAGVTQTPRYLIKTRGQQVTLSCSPISGHRSVSWYQQTPGQGLQFLFEYFSETQRNKGNFPGRFSGRQFSNSRSEMNVSTLELGDSALYLCASSREGQGTDTQYFGPGTRLTVL.

This clonotype turned up a few times. This rearrangement joins TRBV18 to TRBJ2-3; 7 positions match TRBD1. Looked up from germline, CDR1 is KGHSH and CDR2 is LQKENI. Trimming at V came to 3 bases and at J to 2 bases, leaving 5 bases not matched to a gene. This CDR3 has 15 residues. The CDR3 nucleotides are TGTGCCAGCTCACCCAGGACAGGCCTCACAGATACGCAGTATTTT. It yields the protein CASSPRTGLTDTQYF.

The chain has TRBV29-1 and TRBJ1-1, with D perhaps matching TRBD1 (6 bases). The CDR3 is made up of 14 amino acids. CDR1 and CDR2 (germline): SQVTM, ANQGSEA. Trimming pared 4 bases from V and 5 bases from J, leaving 17 bases between. The CDR3 spells CSVVLQGTRTEAFF. In nucleotides, the CDR3 is TGCAGCGTTGTCTTGCAGGGGACGAGGACTGAAGCTTTCTTT.